The T cell receptor beta chain under discussion was sequenced for a study of T cell changes during pregnancy in multiple sclerosis. The germline CDR1 and CDR2 sequences are SGDLS and YYNGEE. The V and J ends lost 0 bases and 5 bases respectively, with 6 bases between them. CDR3 size: 13 residues. This clone was observed a handful of times. Measured with immunoSEQ multiplex PCR; TCRdb has only the in-frame clones, and not every one. Of some 96,000 clones listed, roughly 90% are singletons. The source material was peripheral blood, sampled after pregnancy. This TCR was recovered from a female donor with multiple sclerosis, enrolled in a pregnancy study. The chain is built from TRBV9 and TRBJ1-5, with D hard to call. The CDR3 reads CASSVGLYQPQHF. The CDR3 region has the DNA TGTGCCAGCAGCGTAGGACTTTATCAGCCCCAGCATTTT.